This T cell receptor beta chain was profiled in a study of blood T cell repertoires in COVID-19. Study summary: Material from acute and convalescent COVID-19 was sourced from the United States, Italy and Spain. Sources were T cells, B-cell-depleted T cells, or PBMCs; the material itself was cDNA or gDNA.

As handled by the study authors: It was from reference gene primer amplification that nucleated cell counts were estimated. Assay used: immunoSEQ multiplex PCR; TCRdb lists only in-frame clones, some missing. V, J and clone size are taken as reported in that table, and D and trimming were inferred from the DNA itself. The sample shows 150,000 to 200,000 clones, around 85% of them seen only once. In its sample, this clone was seen a few times. The trim removed 4 bases at V and 5 bases at J, leaving 9 bases unmatched. Germline V gene lookup returns CDR1 SGHRS and CDR2 YFSETQ. The CDR3 is 14 residues long.

This chain uses TRBV5-1 with TRBJ2-7, with 7 bases matching TRBD1. The sequenced sample consisted of peripheral blood. The TCR was taken from a man in his 60s who had recovered from COVID-19. The CDR3 reads CASSLDRDGDEQYF. The CDR3 bases are TGCGCCAGCAGCCTAGACAGGGATGGCGACGAGCAGTACTTC. The full variable domain, rest sourced from reference TRBV5-1 and TRBJ2-7, is KAGVTQTPRYLIKTRGQQVTLSCSPISGHRSVSWYQQTPGQGLQFLFEYFSETQRNKGNFPGRFSGRQFSNSRSEMNVSTLELGDSALYLCASSLDRDGDEQYFGPGTRLTVT.